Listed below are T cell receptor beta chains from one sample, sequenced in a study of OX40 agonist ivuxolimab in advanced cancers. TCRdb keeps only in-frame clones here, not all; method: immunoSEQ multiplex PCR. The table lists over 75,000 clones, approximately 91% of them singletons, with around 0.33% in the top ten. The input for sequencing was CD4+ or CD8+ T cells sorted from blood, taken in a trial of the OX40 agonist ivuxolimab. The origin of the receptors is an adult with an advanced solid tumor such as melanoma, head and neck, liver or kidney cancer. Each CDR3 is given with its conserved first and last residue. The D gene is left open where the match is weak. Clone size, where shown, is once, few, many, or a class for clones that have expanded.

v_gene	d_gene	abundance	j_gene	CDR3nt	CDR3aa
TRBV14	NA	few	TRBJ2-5	TGTGCCAGCAGCCAAGATCCCTGGACAAGCCGAAGACAAGAGACCCAGTACTTC	CASSQDPWTSRRQETQYF
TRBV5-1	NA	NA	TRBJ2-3	TGCGCCAGCAGCCCCTCGGAAAGCACAGATACGCAGTATTTT	CASSPSESTDTQYF
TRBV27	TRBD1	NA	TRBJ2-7	TGTGCCAGCAGGGACAGGGGCTTAGTCGCCTACGAGCAGTACTTC	CASRDRGLVAYEQYF
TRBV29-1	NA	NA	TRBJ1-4	TGCAGCGTTGGTATGGCAGGGGTAAATGAAAAACTGTTTTTT	CSVGMAGVNEKLFF
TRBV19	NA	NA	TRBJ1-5	TGTGCCAGTACCCCACCGGACACAGTCAATCAGCCCCAGCATTTT	CASTPPDTVNQPQHF
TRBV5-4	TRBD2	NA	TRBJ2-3	TGTGCCAGCAGCTCCCCGACTAGCGGGACTAGCACAGATACGCAGTATTTT	CASSSPTSGTSTDTQYF
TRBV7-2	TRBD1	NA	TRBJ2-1	TGTGCCAGCAGTTTGGACAGGGTTCATGAGCAGTTCTTC	CASSLDRVHEQFF
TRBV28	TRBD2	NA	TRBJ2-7	TGTGCCAGCAGACCAAGCGGGAGTTCGTCCTACGAGCAGTACTTC	CASRPSGSSSYEQYF
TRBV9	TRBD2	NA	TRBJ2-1	TGTGCCAGCAACCCTAGCGGGAGAAATTCTGGTGAGCAGTTCTTC	CASNPSGRNSGEQFF
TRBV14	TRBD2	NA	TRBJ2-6	TGTGCCAGCAGCCCACCTGCGGGCGGGAGGCCGGGGGCCAACGTCCTGACTTTC	CASSPPAGGRPGANVLTF
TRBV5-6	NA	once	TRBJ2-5	TGTGCCAGCAGCTTGTGGAGCCAAGAGACCCAGTACTTC	CASSLWSQETQYF
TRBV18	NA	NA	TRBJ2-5	TGTGCCAGCTCACTTACCGGGGAGACCCAGTACTTC	CASSLTGETQYF
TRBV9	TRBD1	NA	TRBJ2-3	TGTGCCAGCAGCGTAGGGGGACAGGGAAAAGATACGCAGTATTTT	CASSVGGQGKDTQYF
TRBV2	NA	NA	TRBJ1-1	TGTGCCAGCAGTGTAAAGAGATCGAACACTGAAGCTTTCTTT	CASSVKRSNTEAFF
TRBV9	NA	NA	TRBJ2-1	TGTGCCAGCAGCGCCAAAATCAGTCCCTACAATGAGCAGTTCTTC	CASSAKISPYNEQFF
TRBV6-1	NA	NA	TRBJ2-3	TGTGCCAGCAGTCAGGGATCGGGCACAGATACGCAGTATTTT	CASSQGSGTDTQYF
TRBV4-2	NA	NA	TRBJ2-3	TGTGCCAGCAGCCAAGAGAGCGGCTTCACAGATACGCAGTATTTT	CASSQESGFTDTQYF
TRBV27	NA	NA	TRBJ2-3	TGTGCCAGCAGTTTGTACGGATTTGGGGGCACAGATACGCAGTATTTT	CASSLYGFGGTDTQYF
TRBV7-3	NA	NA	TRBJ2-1	TGTGCCAGCAGCTTAAACTTCTACAATGAGCAGTTCTTC	CASSLNFYNEQFF
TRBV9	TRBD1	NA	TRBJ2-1	TGTGCCAGCAGCCCCAGGACAGGGAGCTCCTACAATGAGCAGTTCTTC	CASSPRTGSSYNEQFF
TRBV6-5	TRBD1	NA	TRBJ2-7	TGTGCCAGCAGTATTGCGGGACAGGGGCCCTACGAGCAGTACTTC	CASSIAGQGPYEQYF
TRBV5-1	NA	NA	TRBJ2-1	TGCGCCAGCAGCTTGTCCGTCAACAGGGTGGAAGGCAATGAGCAGTTCTTC	CASSLSVNRVEGNEQFF
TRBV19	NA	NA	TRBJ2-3	TGTGCCAGTAGTATAGAGGGGACTAGCACAGATACGCAGTATTTT	CASSIEGTSTDTQYF
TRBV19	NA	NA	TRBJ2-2	TGTGCCAGTAGTGTTTACGGGTCGGGTACCGGGGAGCTGTTTTTT	CASSVYGSGTGELFF
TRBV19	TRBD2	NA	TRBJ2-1	TGTGCCAGTAGTATACTAGCGGGAGGGCTCGACAATGAGCAGTTCTTC	CASSILAGGLDNEQFF
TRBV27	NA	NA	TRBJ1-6	TGTGCCAGCAGTCAGGGCCGTAATTCACCCCTCCACTTT	CASSQGRNSPLHF
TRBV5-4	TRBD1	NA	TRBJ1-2	TGTGCCAGCAGCCCGCCGGGACAGGGAACCTATGGCTACACCTTC	CASSPPGQGTYGYTF
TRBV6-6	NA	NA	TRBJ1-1	TGTGCCAGCAGCCTCCCGGTGATAATGAACACTGAAGCTTTCTTT	CASSLPVIMNTEAFF
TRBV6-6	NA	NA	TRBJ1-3	TGTGCCAGCGTAAAACCGGGACTCAGCTCTGGAAACACCATATATTTT	CASVKPGLSSGNTIYF
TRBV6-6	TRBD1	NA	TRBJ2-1	TGTGCCAGCAGCCCCGGGACAGCCTTCAATGAGCAGTTCTTC	CASSPGTAFNEQFF
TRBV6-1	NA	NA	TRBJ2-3	TGTGCCAGCAGTGCGACAGATACGCAGTATTTT	CASSATDTQYF
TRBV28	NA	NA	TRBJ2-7	TGTGCCAGCAGTTCACAGGCTTACGAGCAGTACTTC	CASSSQAYEQYF
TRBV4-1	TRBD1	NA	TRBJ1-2	TGCGCCAGCAGCCAGACCGGGACAGCTAACTATGGCTACACCTTC	CASSQTGTANYGYTF
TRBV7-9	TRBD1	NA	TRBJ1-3	TGTGCCAGCAGCAATGACAGGGGGCCGGTCACGAAAAACACCATATATTTT	CASSNDRGPVTKNTIYF
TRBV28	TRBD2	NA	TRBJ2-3	TGTGCCAGCAGTACCTTTAGCGGGAGGGCGTCCCCAGATACGCAGTATTTT	CASSTFSGRASPDTQYF
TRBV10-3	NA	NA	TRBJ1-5	TGTGCCATCAGTGAGACTGGGGTGGGCAATCAGCCCCAGCATTTT	CAISETGVGNQPQHF
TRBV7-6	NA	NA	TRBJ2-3	TGTGCCAGCAGCTTAGCGCCACCGGGACGAGCGGATACGCAGTATTTT	CASSLAPPGRADTQYF
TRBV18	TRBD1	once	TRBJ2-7	TGTGCCAGCTCATTCGGACAGGGGGGCCCCTACGAGCAGTACTTC	CASSFGQGGPYEQYF
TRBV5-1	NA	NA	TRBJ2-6	TGCGCCAGCAGCTCCATGGGGGCGGGTGGGGCCAACGTCCTGACTTTC	CASSSMGAGGANVLTF
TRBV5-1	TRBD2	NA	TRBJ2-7	TGCGCCAGCAATCGGGAAGCTAGCGGGAGCCGCGAGCAGTACTTC	CASNREASGSREQYF
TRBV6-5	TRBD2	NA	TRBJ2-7	TGTGCCAGCAAAGGTGAGACTAGCGTCCACGAGCAGTACTTC	CASKGETSVHEQYF